Presented here are 20 T cell receptor beta chains from one specimen sequenced in a study of blood T cells in healthy people across ages. The use of a sample-barcoded 5' primer and a J-beta primer mix characterized a second PCR of roughly 7 to 12 cycles. TCRdb passed the 5' RACE reads through MiXCR, listing each CDR3 protein once. The table has hundreds of thousands of distinct CDR3 sequences, about 62% seen once. Sequencing was carried out using blood. The receptors come from a man aged 25 to 45 in good health.

V gene TRBV20-1 combines with J gene TRBJ2-1; D is possibly TRBD2 (6 bases). The CDR3 totals 14 residues. V lost 6 bases and J 7 bases, leaving 19 bases between the germline ends. Germline CDR1 and CDR2: DFQATT and SNEGSKA (reference sequence). CDR3 nucleotide sequence: TGCAGTGCGAAACGTGGCGGGAATATGAATGAGCAGTTCTTC. Translated, it gives CSAKRGGNMNEQFF.

The V gene is TRBV5-1, the J gene TRBJ2-3; D could derive from TRBD1 or TRBD2 (5 bases each). The germline V and J ends were trimmed by 6 bases and 8 bases, with 16 bases remaining between them. The CDR3 consists of 13 residues. Germline V gene lookup returns CDR1 SGHRS and CDR2 YFSETQ. CDR3 sequence: CASTPGGEGTQYF. CDR3 bases: TGCGCCAGCACGCCTGGGGGAGAGGGTACGCAGTATTTT.

This clonotype has just a few counts. The CDR3: CASSVGSGYYEQYF. In DNA, the CDR3 is TGTGCCAGCAGCGTAGGTAGCGGCTACTACGAGCAGTACTTC. The rearrangement joins TRBV9 to TRBJ2-7; D is possibly TRBD2 (6 bases). The germline V gene has CDR1 SGDLS and CDR2 YYNGEE. The V end was cut by 0 bases, the J end by 3 bases, with 10 bases between. The CDR3 extends over 14 amino acids.

The chain uses TRBV6-5 and TRBJ2-3, with TRBD2 as a possible D gene (5 bases). This CDR3 comprises 15 residues. Germline assignment: CDR1 MNHEY and CDR2 SVGAGI. With 8 bases removed from V and 8 bases from J, the gap between germline ends came to 23 bases. In nucleotides, the CDR3 is TGTGCCAGCGGGTCCCTAGCTTCTGGACCCCCTACGCAGTATTTT. The encoded protein is CASGSLASGPPTQYF.

The chain recombines TRBV24-1 with TRBJ2-1; TRBD1 aligns across 9 bases. This CDR3 is built from 14 residues. The germline V gene has CDR1 KGHDR and CDR2 SFDVKD. Trimming cost V 6 bases and J 8 bases; bases outside gene matches: 7. As DNA, the CDR3 is TGTGCCACCAGTTGGACAGGGGCCATAGATGAGCAGTTCTTC. It translates to CATSWTGAIDEQFF.

The chain recombines TRBV29-1 with TRBJ1-4; D is unclear. The V gene lost 1 base and the J gene lost 8 bases, with 5 bases spanning the gap. The length of the CDR3 is 11 residues. Germline V gene lookup returns CDR1 SQVTM and CDR2 ANQGSEA. In nucleotides, the CDR3 is TGCAGCGTTGAAGTGTCCGAAAAACTGTTTTTT. This translates into CSVEVSEKLFF.

This sequence joins TRBV7-8 and TRBJ2-5, with 8 nucleotides matching TRBD2. Trimming cost V 4 bases and J 5 bases; bases outside gene matches: 9. Germline CDR1 and CDR2: SGHVS and FQNEAQ. The CDR3 contains 15 residues. The CDR3 bases are TGTGCCAGCAGCTCGAGGACTAGCCCGAAGGAGACCCAGTACTTC. It yields the protein CASSSRTSPKETQYF.

A single count supports this clonotype. The V gene is TRBV2, the J gene TRBJ2-4; TRBD2 matches at 10 bases. CDR1 SNHLY and CDR2 FYNNEI come from the germline V gene. The CDR3 length is 12 residues. V was pared by 6 bases and J by 16 bases, with 9 bases of the junction left unmatched. The CDR3 sequence: CASRPSGGAPYF. CDR3 in DNA: TGTGCCAGCAGGCCAAGCGGGGGGGCCCCCTACTTC.

The chain is built from TRBV28 and TRBJ2-1; TRBD2 might be the D (5 bases). Germline V gene sequence: CDR1 MDHEN, CDR2 SYDVKM. CDR3 size: 14 residues. Trimming took 5 bases from V and 4 from J, leaving 12 bases between them. The CDR3 here is CASSPQTTYNEQFF. CDR3 coding DNA: TGTGCCAGCAGTCCGCAGACTACGTACAATGAGCAGTTCTTC.

V and J are TRBV7-3 and TRBJ2-4, with 9 bases that match TRBD1. The V and J ends lost 5 bases and 13 bases, in that order; junction bases with no gene match: 6. The CDR3 covers 12 residues. Germline V gene data show CDR1 as SGHTA and CDR2 as FQGTGA. The CDR3 DNA is TGTGCCAGCAGCCAGGACAGGGGCGTGCAGTACTTC. Its translation is CASSQDRGVQYF.

This clonotype appeared a few times. The chain is built from TRBV7-9 and TRBJ2-7, with D perhaps assigned TRBD1 or TRBD2 (5 bases each). Per the germline V gene, CDR1 is SEHNR and CDR2 is FQNEAQ (reference sequence). V dropped 3 bases and J dropped 6 bases, with 24 bases sitting between them. The CDR3 runs 17 residues. Written as DNA, the CDR3 is TGTGCCAGCAGCTTGGGGGTGAGGGGTCTTACGGAGAGCGAGCAGTACTTC. Its protein product is CASSLGVRGLTESEQYF.

This clonotype was seen only a few times. The chain uses TRBV24-1 and TRBJ2-7, with 10 bases matching TRBD2. CDR3 length: 15 amino acids. J lost 5 bases, V lost 3 bases, and 6 bases had no gene match. Germline values: CDR1 KGHDR, CDR2 SFDVKD. CDR3 bases: TGTGCCACCAGTGATCCGGGCCTAGCGGGAGACGAGCAGTACTTC. It is translated as CATSDPGLAGDEQYF.

With regard to this clonotype: One junction end disagrees with the germline gene, perhaps due to a read error. This chain connects TRBV7-2 to TRBJ2-7; 9 bases are shared with TRBD2. This CDR3 has 15 amino acids. Germline-derived CDR1 and CDR2 are SGHTA and FQGNSA. CDR3 nucleotide sequence: TGTGCCAGCAAAGCGGGAGGCACCTTAAGCTACGGGCAGTACTTC. This translates into CASKAGGTLSYGQYF.

The V and J genes are TRBV7-2 and TRBJ1-2, with TRBD1 matching over 8 bases. Germline V gene data show CDR1 as SGHTA and CDR2 as FQGNSA. With V trimmed by 2 bases and J by 10 bases, 9 bases remained unmatched. This CDR3 region has 14 residues. Here the CDR3 reads CASSLMGQVRDYTF. CDR3 DNA: TGTGCCAGCAGCTTAATGGGACAGGTGCGAGACTACACCTTC.

This rearrangement joins TRBV5-8 to TRBJ2-5; D not resolved. CDR1 SGHTS and CDR2 YDEGEE come from the germline V gene. V lost 0 bases and J lost 1, with 7 bases in between. This CDR3 comprises 14 residues. The CDR3 nucleotides read TGTGCCAGCAGCTTGGACAGAACCCAAGAGACCCAGTACTTC. Its translation: CASSLDRTQETQYF. The full variable domain, its missing parts supplied by reference TRBV5-8 and TRBJ2-5, is EAGVTQSPTHLIKTRGQQATLRCSPISGHTSVYWYQQALGLGLQFLLWYDEGEERNRGNFPPRFSGRQFPNYSSELNVNALELEDSALYLCASSLDRTQETQYFGPGTRLLVL.

The chain has TRBV27 and TRBJ2-5; D possibly corresponds to TRBD2 (5 bases). The ends were cut back, 5 bases at V and 2 bases at J, with 18 bases in the middle. The CDR3 runs 16 residues. Germline loops: CDR1 MNHEY, CDR2 SMNVEV (reference sequence). The CDR3 here is CASSLLSQGGQETQYF. The CDR3 bases are TGTGCCAGCAGTCTACTCTCCCAAGGCGGGCAAGAGACCCAGTACTTC.

This sequence joins TRBV7-2 and TRBJ2-7, with TRBD2 matching 7 bases. V shed 0 bases, J shed 6 bases, and the junction held 8 bases outside the gene matches. Germline V gene data show CDR1 as SGHTA and CDR2 as FQGNSA. This CDR3 region has 15 residues. Here the CDR3 DNA reads TGTGCCAGCAGCTTAGCGGGGGAGGGTTGGAGCGAGCAGTACTTC. Residues: CASSLAGEGWSEQYF.

J is TRBJ2-5 and V is TRBV4-2; TRBD1 matches 7 bases. The length of the CDR3 is 14 residues. Unmatched junction bases numbered 3, after V lost 3 bases and J lost 2 bases. Per the germline V gene, CDR1 is LGHNA and CDR2 is YNFKEQ. CDR3 sequence reads: CASSQGDSQETQYF. The CDR3 DNA follows: TGTGCCAGCAGCCAGGGGGACAGTCAAGAGACCCAGTACTTC.

The chain recombines TRBV7-9 with TRBJ2-4, with D unresolved. Trimming took off 1 base at V and 0 bases at J, with 10 bases between the two ends. The CDR3 has 16 residues. The germline gives CDR1 SEHNR, CDR2 FQNEAQ (reference sequence). The CDR3 here is CASSLGAALAKNIQYF. The CDR3 nucleotides read TGTGCCAGCAGCTTAGGGGCAGCACTAGCCAAAAACATTCAGTACTTC.

This chain's CDR3 is CASSEPGVSEAFF. CDR3 nucleotide sequence: TGTGCCAGCAGTGAGCCCGGGGTGAGTGAAGCTTTCTTT. The chain couples TRBV6-1 to TRBJ1-1; no clear D. Deletions cut 3 bases from V and 7 bases from J, with 12 bases between. The CDR3 runs to 13 residues. The germline V gene encodes CDR1 MNHNS and CDR2 SASEGT.